The clone carrying this T cell receptor (beta chain) was seen repeatedly, ten times or more. The antigen is undetermined. This sample is drawn from a study of T-cell reconstitution after alpha-beta-depleted transplantation in children. Notes on the study in general: Expanded graft clones numbering several hundred reportedly gave rise to alpha-beta T cells about two months after transplant.

Preparation of the TCRbeta library involved a method that used unique molecular identifiers. TCRdb reprocessed the PCR reads via MiXCR and lists one record per CDR3 protein. The repertoire holds 240,000 or so distinct CDR3 sequences, with around 8% as singletons. Sequenced material: PBMCs, mostly from graft donor cells, taken 180 days after TCRalphabeta/CD19-depleted stem cell transplant. The sequence came from a male patient between 5 and 17 years old who had a stem cell transplant for acute lymphoblastic leukemia, so the T cells may come from the graft donor.

The CDR3 DNA is TGTGCCAGCAGCTTCCGGGACAGGGTTACCCGGAGGGAAAAACTGTTTTTT. Residues: CASSFRDRVTRREKLFF. V is TRBV11-2 and J is TRBJ1-4, with 9 bases that match TRBD1. This CDR3 has 17 residues. V gave up 3 bases and J gave up 8 bases; unmatched junction bases: 13. Germline CDR1 SGHAT, CDR2 FQNNGV.